This T cell receptor beta chain derives from a study of T cell repertoires in cytomegalovirus infection (dated by TCRdb to between 2018 and 2020). Some background on the complete study: Donor HLA type was relevant to the analysis, as public TCR beta signatures indicated carriage of CMV infection together with the matching HLA type. Broader findings and caveats from the paper: Carriers of CMV infection plus the relevant HLA type were discriminated by the cumulative frequency of public TCR beta family members in the study cohort and in an independent approximately 400-donor cohort. The ex vivo response was dominated by HLA-C-restricted CMV-specific TCR beta clonotypes, and the single most frequent clonotype in two of eight donors was supplied by these HLA-C-restricted clonotypes.

A word on this clonotype: No cognate antigen has been identified for it. Base qualities are not recorded, but no much larger clone differs from it by a single base.

The run used an Illumina HiSeq 1500. The public reads were reprocessed in TCRdb via fastp at Q25 and MiXCR, keeping in-frame beta chains. Here each entry gathers all rows of one CDR3 protein and keeps the most common genes and DNA. This sample comprises 150,000 to 200,000 distinct CDR3 sequences, approximately 15% of them detected only once. The top ten clonotypes cover 27% of the sample. From its cysteine to its phenylalanine, the CDR3 spans 16 amino acids. CDR3 DNA only is kept here, 48 bases in frame from base 1. CDR1 MDHEN and CDR2 SYDVKM were looked up in the germline V gene. V is cut back by 3 bases and J by 1 base, with 4 bases in the junction unmatched.

The receptor was derived from a human donor in good health (CMV status not recorded). Some clones in this sample may be carry-over from other donors' samples. The source material was PBMCs. This receptor chain uses TRBV28 and TRBJ2-5, with 11 middle bases fitting TRBD2. CDR3 region: CASSLGLAVIQETQYF. DNA sequence: TGTGCCAGCAGTTTGGGACTAGCGGTAATCCAAGAGACCCAGTACTTC.